This TCR beta chain was obtained from a study of CD8+CD57+ T cells in acquired aplastic anemia. Study-wide background: Across the sorted CD4+ and CD8+ cells, DNA amounts averaged approximately 3.1 ug.

The study, taken as a whole, reports: Overlapping CD8+ CDR3 repertoires of patients and controls contained under 35 shared sequences. Patients and controls had CD8+ Simpson's diversity values that were not significantly distinct.

It was patients with CD8+CD57+ cell expansion by flow cytometry who were chosen for sequencing. Patients were therapy-naive when their blood was sampled. With respect to this clonotype: Its antigen is not identified. The CDR3 ends on some other residue instead of the conserved phenylalanine or tryptophan, so this is likely a read error. Because the CDR3's place on the DNA is in doubt, the DNA is left out and the CDR3 is given as listed by TCRdb.

TCR beta VDJ and CDR3 profiles were obtained from a genomic DNA template. Each CDR3 protein is one row after TCRdb ran MiXCR on the reads. The sample lists around 250,000 distinct CDR3 sequences, roughly 80% occurring once. Germline values: CDR1 SGHTA, CDR2 FQGNSA. The CDR3 numbers 13 amino acids, ends counted. The sample was sorted CD4+, CD8+, or CD8+CD57+ T cells (not recorded which) from PBMCs. This clonotype originated in a human donor with aplastic anemia. V usage is TRBV7-2 and J usage is TRBJ2-3; TRBD2 is taken as the D call from the table, unchecked against the DNA. The CDR3 protein is CASSSERESDRYA.